This T cell receptor (beta chain) was identified in a study of T cell clones after liver transplantation. The assay was immunoSEQ multiplex PCR, and TCRdb's table has in-frame clones only and misses some. The data show 45,000 to 60,000 clones, approximately 84% seen once. CDR1 is KGHSH and CDR2 is LQKENI in the germline V gene. V was shortened by 5 bases and J by 4 bases, with 10 bases between the two germline ends. This CDR3 has 13 residues. Remarks on this clone: The antigen remains undetermined.

Study-level points and caveats: A larger donor-reactive than third-party decline suggested partial antigen-specific deletion.

Unstimulated PBMCs were sorted into CD3+CD4+ and CD3+CD8+ populations. The sample here was CD4+ T cells from blood, taken before liver transplant. The clonotype was recovered from a human donor who received a liver transplant. V is TRBV18 and J is TRBJ2-3; D gene uncertain. CDR3 coding DNA: TGTGCCAGCTCAACTACGGGCTCAGATACGCAGTATTTT. Its translation is CASSTTGSDTQYF.